The clone carrying this TCR beta chain is termed medium-sized. Its antigen is not identified. Germline V lookup: CDR1 MNHEY, CDR2 SVGAGI. The CDR3 sequence is 16 residues long. V trimming: 0 bases; J trimming: 6 bases; junction bases outside the gene matches: 8. The entry originates in a study of cytomegalovirus exposure and HLA in healthy donors. The PCR ran on 60 Vbeta and 13 Jbeta primers. Profiled with immunoSEQ multiplex PCR; TCRdb holds only in-frame clones, not every one. The table has tens of thousands of clones, about 76% seen once. General study findings and limits: Rarity marked most TCR sequences, yet some public TCRs occurred in many donors. About 90% or about 30% of the time was how often most TCR beta V segments were productive, according to an earlier analysis. In a later analysis, TCR beta V- and J-gene trimming was associated with a missense DCLRE1C variant. The number of N-insertions in an Asian-associated ancestry cluster was reportedly below the roughly 670-donor mean in a later analysis.

Source material: PBMCs. V gene TRBV6-5 combines with J gene TRBJ2-1, with 7 nucleotides matching TRBD2. The sequence derives from a male donor in good health and CMV-seropositive. CDR3: CASSYSGAGEGNEQFF. CDR3 nucleotide sequence: TGTGCCAGCAGTTACTCGGGTGCGGGAGAGGGCAATGAGCAGTTCTTC.